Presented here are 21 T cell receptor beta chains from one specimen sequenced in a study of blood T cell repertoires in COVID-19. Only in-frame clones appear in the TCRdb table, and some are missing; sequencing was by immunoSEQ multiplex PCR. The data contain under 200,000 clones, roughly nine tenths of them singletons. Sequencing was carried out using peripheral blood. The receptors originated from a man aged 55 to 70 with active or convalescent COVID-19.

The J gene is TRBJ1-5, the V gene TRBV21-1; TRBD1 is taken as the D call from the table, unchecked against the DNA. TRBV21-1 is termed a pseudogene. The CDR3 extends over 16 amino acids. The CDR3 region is CASSLRQKTLDQPQHF. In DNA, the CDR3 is TGTGCCAGCAGCCTCAGACAGAAAACATTAGATCAGCCCCAGCATTTT.

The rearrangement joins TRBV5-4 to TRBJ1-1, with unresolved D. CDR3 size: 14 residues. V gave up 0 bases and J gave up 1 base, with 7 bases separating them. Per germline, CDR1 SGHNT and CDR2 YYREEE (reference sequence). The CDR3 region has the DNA TGTGCCAGCAGCTTGGGGCTCCAGAACACTGAAGCTTTCTTT. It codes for CASSLGLQNTEAFF.

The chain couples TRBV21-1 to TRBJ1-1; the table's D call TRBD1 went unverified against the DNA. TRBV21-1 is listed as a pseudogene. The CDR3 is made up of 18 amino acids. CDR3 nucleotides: TGTGCCAGCAGCAAAGACGGCGATGACAGGGTGGGGAACACTGAAGCTTTCTTT. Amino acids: CASSKDGDDRVGNTEAFF.

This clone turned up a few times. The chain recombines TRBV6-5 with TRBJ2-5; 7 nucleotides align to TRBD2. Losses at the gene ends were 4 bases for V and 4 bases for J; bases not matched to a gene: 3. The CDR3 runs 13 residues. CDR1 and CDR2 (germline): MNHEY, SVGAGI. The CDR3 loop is CASSLAGVETQYF. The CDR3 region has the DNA TGTGCCAGCAGTTTGGCGGGGGTAGAGACCCAGTACTTC.

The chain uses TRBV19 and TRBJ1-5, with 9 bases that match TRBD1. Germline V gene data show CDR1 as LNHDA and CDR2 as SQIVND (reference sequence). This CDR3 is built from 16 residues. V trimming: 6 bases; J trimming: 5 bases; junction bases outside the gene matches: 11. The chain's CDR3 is CASRDLQGAAYQPQHF. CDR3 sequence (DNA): TGTGCCAGTAGGGACCTACAGGGGGCGGCCTATCAGCCCCAGCATTTT.

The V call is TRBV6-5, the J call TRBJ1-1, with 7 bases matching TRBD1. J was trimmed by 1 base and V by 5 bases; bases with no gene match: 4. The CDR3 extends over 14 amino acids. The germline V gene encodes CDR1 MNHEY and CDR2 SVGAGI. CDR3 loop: CASSLGTANTEAFF. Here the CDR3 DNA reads TGTGCCAGCAGTCTAGGGACAGCGAACACTGAAGCTTTCTTT.

The CDR3: CASTGTSGGPNTGELFF. The CDR3 DNA reads as TGTGCCAGCACCGGGACTAGCGGGGGGCCCAACACCGGGGAGCTGTTTTTT. The chain is built from TRBV3-1 (or the pseudogene TRBV3-2) and TRBJ2-2, with 15 bases fitting TRBD2. V lost 7 bases and J lost 2; bases outside the gene matches: 5. The CDR3 loop spans 17 amino acids. The germline V gene has CDR1 LGHDT and CDR2 YNNKEL (reference sequence).

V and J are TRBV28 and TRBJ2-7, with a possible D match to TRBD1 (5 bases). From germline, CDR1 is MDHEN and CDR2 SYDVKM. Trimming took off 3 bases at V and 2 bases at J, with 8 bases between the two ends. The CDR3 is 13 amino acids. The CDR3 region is CASSFAGPYEQYF. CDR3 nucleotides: TGTGCCAGCAGTTTTGCAGGGCCCTACGAGCAGTACTTC.

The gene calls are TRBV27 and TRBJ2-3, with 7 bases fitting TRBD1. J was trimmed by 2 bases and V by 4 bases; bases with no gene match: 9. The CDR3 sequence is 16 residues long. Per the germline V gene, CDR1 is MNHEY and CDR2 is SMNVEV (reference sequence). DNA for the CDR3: TGTGCCAGCAGTTCACTCGGGACAGCATTCACAGATACGCAGTATTTT. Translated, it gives CASSSLGTAFTDTQYF.

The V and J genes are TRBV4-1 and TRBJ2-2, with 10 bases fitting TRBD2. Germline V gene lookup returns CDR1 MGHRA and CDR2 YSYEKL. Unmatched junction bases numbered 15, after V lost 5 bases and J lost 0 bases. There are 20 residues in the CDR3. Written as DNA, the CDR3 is TGCGCCAGCAGCTACAGGCTTCTAGCGGGGGACACTTCGAACACCGGGGAGCTGTTTTTT. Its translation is CASSYRLLAGDTSNTGELFF.

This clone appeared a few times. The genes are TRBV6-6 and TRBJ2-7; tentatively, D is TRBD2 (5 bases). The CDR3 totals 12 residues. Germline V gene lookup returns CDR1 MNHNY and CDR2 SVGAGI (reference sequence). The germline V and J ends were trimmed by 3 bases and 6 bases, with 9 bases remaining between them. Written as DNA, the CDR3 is TGTGCCAGCAGTTATATAGAGGGCGAGCAGTACTTC. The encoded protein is CASSYIEGEQYF.

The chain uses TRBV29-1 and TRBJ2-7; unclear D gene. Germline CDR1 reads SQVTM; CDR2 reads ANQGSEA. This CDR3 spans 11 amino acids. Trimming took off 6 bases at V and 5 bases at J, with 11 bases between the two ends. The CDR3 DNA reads TGCAGCGTCTCCTTTCTCGACGAGCAGTACTTC. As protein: CSVSFLDEQYF.

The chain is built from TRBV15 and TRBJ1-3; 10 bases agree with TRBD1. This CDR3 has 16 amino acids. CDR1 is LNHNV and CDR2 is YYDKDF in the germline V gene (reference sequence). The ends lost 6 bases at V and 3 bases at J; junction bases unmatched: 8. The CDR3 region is CATSHRQGARGNTIYF. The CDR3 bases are TGTGCCACCAGTCATCGACAGGGGGCTCGTGGAAACACCATATATTTT.

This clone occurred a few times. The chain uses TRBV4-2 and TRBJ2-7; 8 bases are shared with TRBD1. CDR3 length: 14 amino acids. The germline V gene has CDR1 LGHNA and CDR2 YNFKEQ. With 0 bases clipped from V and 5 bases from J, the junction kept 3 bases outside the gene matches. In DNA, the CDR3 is TGTGCCAGCAGCCAAGAAATGACAGGGGACGAGCAGTACTTC. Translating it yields CASSQEMTGDEQYF.

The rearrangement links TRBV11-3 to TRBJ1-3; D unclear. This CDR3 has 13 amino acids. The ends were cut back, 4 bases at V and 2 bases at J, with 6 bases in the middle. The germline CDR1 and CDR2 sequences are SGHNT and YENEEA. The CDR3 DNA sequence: TGTGCCAGCAGCTCTCTACCTGGAAACACCATATATTTT. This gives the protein CASSSLPGNTIYF.

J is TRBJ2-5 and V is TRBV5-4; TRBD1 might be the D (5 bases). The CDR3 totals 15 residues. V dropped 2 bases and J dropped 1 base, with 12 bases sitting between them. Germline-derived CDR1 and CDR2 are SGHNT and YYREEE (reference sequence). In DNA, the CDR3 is TGTGCCAGCAGCTTCGGATCCAGGGTCCAAGAGACCCAGTACTTC. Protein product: CASSFGSRVQETQYF.

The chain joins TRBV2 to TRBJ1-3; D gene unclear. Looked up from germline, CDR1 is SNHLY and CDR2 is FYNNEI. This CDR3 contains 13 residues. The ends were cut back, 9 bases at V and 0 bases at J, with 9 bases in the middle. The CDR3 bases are TGTGCCAGTACCTTCGGCTCTGGAAACACCATATATTTT. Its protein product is CASTFGSGNTIYF.

In nucleotides, the CDR3 is TGTGCCAGAAGACCGGGACAGGGATACGAGCAGTACTTC. This sequence encodes CARRPGQGYEQYF. The chain carries TRBV2 and TRBJ2-7, with TRBD1 identical over 9 bases. The V gene's germline CDR1 is SNHLY and CDR2 FYNNEI. Trimming cost V 9 bases and J 4 bases; bases outside gene matches: 7. The CDR3 is 13 amino acids.

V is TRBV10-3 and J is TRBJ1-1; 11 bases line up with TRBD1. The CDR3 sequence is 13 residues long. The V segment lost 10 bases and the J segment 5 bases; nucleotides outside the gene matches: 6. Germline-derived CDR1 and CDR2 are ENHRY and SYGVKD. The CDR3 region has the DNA TGTGCCACCGCGGACAGGGGGCGGACTGAAGCTTTCTTT. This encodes CATADRGRTEAFF.

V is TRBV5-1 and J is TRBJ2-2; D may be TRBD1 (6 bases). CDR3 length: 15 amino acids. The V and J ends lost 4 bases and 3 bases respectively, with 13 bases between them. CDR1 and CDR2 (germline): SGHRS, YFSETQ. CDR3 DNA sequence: TGCGCCAGCAGCGGGATTCACAGGGACACCGGGGAGCTGTTTTTT. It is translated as CASSGIHRDTGELFF.

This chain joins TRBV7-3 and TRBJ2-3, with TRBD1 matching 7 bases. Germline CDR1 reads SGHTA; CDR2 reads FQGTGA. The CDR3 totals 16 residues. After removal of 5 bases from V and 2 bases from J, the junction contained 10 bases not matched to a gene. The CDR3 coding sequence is TGTGCCAGCAGCCGCTCGGGGACAGTGAACACAGATACGCAGTATTTT. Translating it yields CASSRSGTVNTDTQYF. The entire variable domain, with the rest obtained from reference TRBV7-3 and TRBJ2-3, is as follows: GAGVSQTPSNKVTEKGKYVELRCDPISGHTALYWYRQSLGQGPEFLIYFQGTGAADDSGLPNDRFFAVRPEGSVSTLKIQRTERGDSAVYLCASSRSGTVNTDTQYFGPGTRLTVL.